The clone carrying this TCR beta chain was observed many times. Its antigen is undetermined. TCR beta CDR3 sequences were amplified from RNA transcripts. The HTBI primer set drove a first-round RT-PCR of the TCR CDR3. Via MiXCR, TCRdb re-called the multiplex PCR reads, giving one row per CDR3 protein. There are roughly 630,000 distinct CDR3 sequences in the sample; 15% to 17% occur only once, and roughly 6.6% lies in the top ten. This specimen comes from a study of T cells in Graves' hyperthyroidism and ophthalmopathy. Regarding the study as a whole: Most clonotypes that expanded in the thyroid above 0.001 also showed up in blood.

Fresh peripheral blood, about 9.6 ml, yielded the PBMCs. The CDR3 has 13 amino acids. Germline loops: CDR1 LGHDT, CDR2 YNNKEL (reference sequence). Between the trimmed V and J ends, which lost 6 bases and 4 bases, there was a span of 10 bases. Sequences were obtained from blood. This receptor was obtained from a woman aged 30 to 39 with Graves' hyperthyroidism. This sequence joins TRBV3-1 and TRBJ2-1, with D hard to call. In nucleotides, the CDR3 is TGTGCCAGCAGTCCTGTGAAGTACAATGAGCAGTTCTTC. Its protein is CASSPVKYNEQFF.